The present entry profiles one T cell receptor (beta chain) with its context. Its target is not known. The sample is drawn from a study of PD-1 blockade in classical Hodgkin lymphoma. Study-wide results and caveats: Researchers reported that CD4+ TCR diversity, though not CD8+, rose significantly by C4D1. Diminished baseline TCR diversity has been reported in newly diagnosed patients relative to healthy donors.

CDR3 length: 11 amino acids. The ends were cut back, 5 bases at V and 8 bases at J, with 9 bases in the middle. The germline CDR1 and CDR2 sequences are MNHNY and SVGAGI (reference sequence). Clones were sequenced by immunoSEQ multiplex PCR, and TCRdb holds only the in-frame ones, with some missing. Of about 63,000 clones in the sample, approximately 90% are singletons; the top ten hold about 5.6%. Following autologous stem cell transplantation, relapse occurred in every patient, and exposure to brentuximab vedotin varied. The sequence was collected from a human donor with classical Hodgkin lymphoma. This rearrangement joins TRBV6-6 to TRBJ1-2; unclear D gene. The specimen was peripheral blood mononuclear cells (PBMCs), collected before the second cycle of nivolumab. The CDR3 DNA follows: TGTGCCAGCAGTGACAAGCAGGGCTACACCTTC. Residues: CASSDKQGYTF.